This TCR beta chain is drawn from a study of graft-versus-host responses after intestinal transplantation (dated by TCRdb to the early 2020s). Regarding the research as a whole: Recipients received multivisceral, liver-intestinal, or isolated intestinal transplants. To identify alloreactive clones, pre-transplant mixed lymphocyte reaction products were sequenced and then compared with unstimulated pre-transplant donor and recipient T cells. A cohort of more than 20 intestinal transplant recipients, including one retransplant, was enrolled, and 3 patients lacking pretransplant specimens were excluded. A peak of at least 4% donor T cells among recipient peripheral blood mononuclear cells was the definition used for donor T cell macrochimerism. Bulk TCR-beta CDR3 sequencing was used to track graft-versus-host and host-versus-graft alloreactive T cell clones in the graft, circulation and bone marrow after intestinal transplantation. Rather than going through the commercial service, samples from a few later patients were sequenced in-house on an Illumina MiSeq and processed with MiXCR. Every recipient was given anti-thymocyte globulin induction, then maintenance tacrolimus and steroids for 2 to 3 years. General conclusions and limits of the study: Conclusions were limited by the relatively low number and heterogeneity of intestinal transplant patients. GvH clones were detected in recipient bone marrow, and some of these GvH clones were observed earlier in ileal mucosa or blood, consistent with an intestinal mucosal origin. In patients with donor T cell macrochimerism, the allografts had high GvH to HvG T cell clonal ratios. Early after transplant, peak levels of circulating GvH clones were associated with declines in HvG clones.

Germline trimming: 5 bases from V, 7 bases from J; junction bases outside gene matches: 4. The germline V gene (reference sequence) gives CDR1 as LNHDA and CDR2 as SQIVND. From the cysteine through the phenylalanine, the CDR3 covers 14 amino acids. CDR3 DNA only is kept here, 42 bases in frame from base 1. Blood samples were collected up to 4 times in the first month after transplant and then at least monthly when available. Points on this clone: Its antigen target is currently unknown. No base qualities exist here, and no much larger clone lies one base off it.

Library generation was performed with the immunoSEQ multiplex PCR assay. High-throughput TCR-beta CDR3 sequencing of genomic DNA from most patients was performed by Adaptive Biotechnologies. Per the authors' processing: Adaptive's ImmunoSEQ software was the source of the TCR sequencing data for about 17 patients, while three other patients were processed with MiXCR and VDJtools. CDR3 nucleotide sequences shared between donor and recipient were removed because the origin of such sequences could not be assigned. To be classed as alloreactive, a clone needed at least 2-fold expansion over unstimulated cells and a minimum CFSE-low frequency of 0.002% (template counts) or 0.001% (read counts). Clones were considered mappable if detected in sequenced pre-transplant spleen, lymph node, or MLR CFSE-low populations of the donor or recipient. The cumulative frequency of alloreactive clones was calculated as a percentage of all sequences, weighted by copy number. TCRdb limited this immuneACCESS table to in-frame rearrangements with V and J called. A share of clones is missing; checked studies link under half to unresolved V genes, and the rest is unexplained. V, J and clone size were drawn from that table, and D and trimming were deduced from the DNA. Across this sample there are some 27,000 clones, with 90% to 95% seen only once. The ten largest account for around 0.82% of the sample.

This TCR was recovered from a human patient who received an intestinal transplant, so some T cells may come from the graft donor. Sequences were derived from PBMCs, sampled approximately 32 days after intestinal transplant. Here the chain combines TRBV19 and TRBJ1-4; TRBD1 matches 10 bases in the middle. For the CDR3, the sequence is CASSQDRGPEKLFF. The nucleotides read TGTGCCAGTAGTCAAGACAGGGGGCCTGAAAAACTGTTTTTT.